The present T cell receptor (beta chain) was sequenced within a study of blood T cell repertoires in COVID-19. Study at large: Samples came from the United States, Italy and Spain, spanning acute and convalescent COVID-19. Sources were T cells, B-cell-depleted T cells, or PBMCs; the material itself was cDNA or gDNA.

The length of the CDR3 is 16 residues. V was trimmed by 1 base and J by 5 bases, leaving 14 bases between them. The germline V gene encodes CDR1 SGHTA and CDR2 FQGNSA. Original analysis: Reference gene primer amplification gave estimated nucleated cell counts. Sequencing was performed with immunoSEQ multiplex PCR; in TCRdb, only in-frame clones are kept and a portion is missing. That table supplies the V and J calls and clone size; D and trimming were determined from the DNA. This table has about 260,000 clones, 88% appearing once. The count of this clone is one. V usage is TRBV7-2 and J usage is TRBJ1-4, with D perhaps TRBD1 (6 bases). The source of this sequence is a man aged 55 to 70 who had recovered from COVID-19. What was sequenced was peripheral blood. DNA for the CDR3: TGTGCCAGCAGCTTAGAATTCGGGCAGGGGAATGAAAAACTGTTTTTT. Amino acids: CASSLEFGQGNEKLFF.